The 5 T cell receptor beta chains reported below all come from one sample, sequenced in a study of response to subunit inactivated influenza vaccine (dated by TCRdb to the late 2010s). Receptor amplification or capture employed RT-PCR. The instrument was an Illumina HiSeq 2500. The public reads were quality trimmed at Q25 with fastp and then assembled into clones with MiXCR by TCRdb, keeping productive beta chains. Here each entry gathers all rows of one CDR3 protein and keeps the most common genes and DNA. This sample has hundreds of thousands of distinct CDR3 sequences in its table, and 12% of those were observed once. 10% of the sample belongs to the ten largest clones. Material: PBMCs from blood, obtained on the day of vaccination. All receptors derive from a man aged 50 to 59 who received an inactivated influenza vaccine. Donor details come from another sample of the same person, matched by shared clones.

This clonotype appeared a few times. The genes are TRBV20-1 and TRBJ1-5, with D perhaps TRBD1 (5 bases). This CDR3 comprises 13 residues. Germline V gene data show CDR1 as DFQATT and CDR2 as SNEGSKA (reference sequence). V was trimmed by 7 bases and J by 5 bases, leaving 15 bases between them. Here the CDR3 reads CSVTTGVDQPQHF. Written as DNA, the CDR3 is TGCAGTGTCACCACGGGGGTCGATCAGCCCCAGCATTTT.

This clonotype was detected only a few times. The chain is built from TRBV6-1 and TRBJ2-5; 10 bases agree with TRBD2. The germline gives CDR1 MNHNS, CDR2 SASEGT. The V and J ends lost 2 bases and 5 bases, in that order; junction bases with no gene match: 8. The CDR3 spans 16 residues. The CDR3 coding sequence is TGTGCCAGCAGTGAATCTCCGGGACTAGCGTGGGAGACCCAGTACTTC. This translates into CASSESPGLAWETQYF.

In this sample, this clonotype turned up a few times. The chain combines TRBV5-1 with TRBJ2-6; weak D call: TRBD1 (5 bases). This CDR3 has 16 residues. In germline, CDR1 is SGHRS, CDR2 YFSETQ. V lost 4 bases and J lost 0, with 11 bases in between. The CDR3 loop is CASSPDNFSGANVLTF. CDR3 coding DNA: TGCGCCAGCAGCCCGGACAATTTCTCTGGGGCCAACGTCCTGACTTTC.

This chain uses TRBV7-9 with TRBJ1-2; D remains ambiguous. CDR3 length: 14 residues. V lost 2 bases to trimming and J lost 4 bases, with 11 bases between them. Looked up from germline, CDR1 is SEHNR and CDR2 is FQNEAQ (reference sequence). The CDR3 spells CASSLSLQPYGYTF. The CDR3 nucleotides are TGTGCCAGCAGCTTAAGTTTACAGCCCTATGGCTACACCTTC.

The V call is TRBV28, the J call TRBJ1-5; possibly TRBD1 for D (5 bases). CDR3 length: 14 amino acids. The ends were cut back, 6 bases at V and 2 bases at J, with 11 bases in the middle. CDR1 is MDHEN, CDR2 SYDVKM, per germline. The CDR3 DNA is TGTGCCAGCAGCAGGGTATGGGGCAATCAGCCCCAGCATTTT. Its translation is CASSRVWGNQPQHF.